Sequencing of this TCR beta chain was carried out in a study of cytomegalovirus exposure and HLA in healthy donors. The PCR ran on 60 Vbeta and 13 Jbeta primers. Original analysis: Roughly 11 million shared chains were among the 65 million to 85 million unique TCR beta chains that a later analysis counted. This table comes from immunoSEQ multiplex PCR, and its TCRdb copy is limited to in-frame clones, with some not included. Clonal size and the V and J genes are those of that table, whereas D and trimming came from the DNA. The sample lists over 150,000 clones; approximately 88% were seen once. Study conclusions and caveats: Excluded: some indistinguishable V segments such as TRBV6-2 and TRBV6-3. Most likely, a cluster of highly shared sequence variants arose as a sequencing artifact. Associated with HLA alleles at 0.05 false discovery rate in a later analysis were over 15,000 TCR beta sequences.

Concerning this clone itself: Its target is unknown.

Trimming cost V 0 bases and J 6 bases, with 15 bases left between them. The CDR3 contains 17 residues. CDR1 is LGHNA, CDR2 YSLEER, per germline. The chain carries TRBV4-3 and TRBJ1-6, with no clear D. This receptor was obtained from a boy between 2 and 10 years old in good health and CMV-seronegative. Sequenced material: PBMCs. The CDR3 spells CASSQDLRPEGNSPLHF. The CDR3 nucleotides are TGCGCCAGCAGCCAAGATCTAAGGCCGGAGGGTAATTCACCCCTCCACTTT.